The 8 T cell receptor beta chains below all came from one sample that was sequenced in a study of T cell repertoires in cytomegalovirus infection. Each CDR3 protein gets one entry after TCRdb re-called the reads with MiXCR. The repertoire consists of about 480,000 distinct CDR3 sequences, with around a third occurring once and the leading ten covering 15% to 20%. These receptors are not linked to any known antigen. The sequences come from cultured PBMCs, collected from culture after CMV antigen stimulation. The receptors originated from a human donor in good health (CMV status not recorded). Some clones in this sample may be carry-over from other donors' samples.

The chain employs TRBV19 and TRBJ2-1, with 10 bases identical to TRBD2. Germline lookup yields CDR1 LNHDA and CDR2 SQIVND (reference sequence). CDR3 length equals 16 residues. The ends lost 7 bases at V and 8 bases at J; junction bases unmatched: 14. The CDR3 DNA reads TGTGCCAGTACCCCCCGGTCTAGCGGGAGTGAGGATGAGCAGTTCTTC. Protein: CASTPRSSGSEDEQFF.

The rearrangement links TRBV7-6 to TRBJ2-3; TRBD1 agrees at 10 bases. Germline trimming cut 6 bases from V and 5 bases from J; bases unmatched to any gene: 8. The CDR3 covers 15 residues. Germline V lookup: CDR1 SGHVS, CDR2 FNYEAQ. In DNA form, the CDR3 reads TGTGCCAGCAGTTTGACAGGGGGCATAATAGATACGCAGTATTTT. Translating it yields CASSLTGGIIDTQYF.

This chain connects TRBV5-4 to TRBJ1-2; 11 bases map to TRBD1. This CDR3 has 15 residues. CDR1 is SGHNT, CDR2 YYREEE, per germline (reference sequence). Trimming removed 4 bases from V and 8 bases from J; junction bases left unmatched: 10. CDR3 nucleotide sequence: TGTGCCAGCAGCCCCAGGACAGGGGGCTCAAGGGGCTACACCTTC. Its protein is CASSPRTGGSRGYTF. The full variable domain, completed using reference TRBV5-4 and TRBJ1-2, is ETGVTQSPTHLIKTRGQQVTLRCSSQSGHNTVSWYQQALGQGPQFIFQYYREEENGRGNFPPRFSGLQFPNYSSELNVNALELDDSALYLCASSPRTGGSRGYTFGSGTRLTVV.

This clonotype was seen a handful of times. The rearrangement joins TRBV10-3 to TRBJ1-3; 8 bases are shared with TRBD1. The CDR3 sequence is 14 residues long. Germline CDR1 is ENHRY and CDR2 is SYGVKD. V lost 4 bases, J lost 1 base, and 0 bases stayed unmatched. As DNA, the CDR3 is TGTGCCATCAGTGGGGACAGGTCTGGAAACACCATATATTTT. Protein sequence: CAISGDRSGNTIYF.

CDR3 protein: CASSLEAPLAVLRDEQFF. The CDR3 DNA reads TGTGCCAGCAGCCTGGAAGCTCCACTAGCGGTTCTTCGCGATGAGCAGTTCTTC. The J gene is TRBJ2-1, the V gene TRBV7-2, with 8 bases aligning to TRBD2. The germline CDR1 and CDR2 sequences are SGHTA and FQGNSA. V trimming: 5 bases; J trimming: 8 bases; junction bases outside the gene matches: 20. The CDR3 loop spans 18 amino acids.

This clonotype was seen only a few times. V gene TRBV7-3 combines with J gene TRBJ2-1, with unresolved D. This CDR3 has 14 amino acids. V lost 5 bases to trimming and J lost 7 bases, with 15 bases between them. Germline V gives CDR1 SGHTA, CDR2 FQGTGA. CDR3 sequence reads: CASSLNPGENEQFF. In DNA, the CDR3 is TGTGCCAGCAGCCTCAACCCCGGAGAGAATGAGCAGTTCTTC.

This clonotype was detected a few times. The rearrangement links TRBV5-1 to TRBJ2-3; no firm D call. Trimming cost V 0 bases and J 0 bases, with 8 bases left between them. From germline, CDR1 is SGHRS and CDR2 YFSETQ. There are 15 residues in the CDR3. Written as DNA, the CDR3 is TGCGCCAGCAGCTTGGAAGAGGACAGCACAGATACGCAGTATTTT. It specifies CASSLEEDSTDTQYF. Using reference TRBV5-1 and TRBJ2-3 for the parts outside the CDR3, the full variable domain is KAGVTQTPRYLIKTRGQQVTLSCSPISGHRSVSWYQQTPGQGLQFLFEYFSETQRNKGNFPGRFSGRQFSNSRSEMNVSTLELGDSALYLCASSLEEDSTDTQYFGPGTRLTVL.

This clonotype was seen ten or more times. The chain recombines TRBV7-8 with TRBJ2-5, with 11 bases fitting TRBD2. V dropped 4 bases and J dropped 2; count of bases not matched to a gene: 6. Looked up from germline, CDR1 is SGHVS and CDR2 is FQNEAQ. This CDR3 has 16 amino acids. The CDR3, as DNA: TGTGCCAGCAGCTCCCTAGCGGGAGGCCCGCAAGAGACCCAGTACTTC. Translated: CASSSLAGGPQETQYF.